A single sample is the source of the 21 T cell receptor beta chains below, sequenced in a study of OX40 agonist ivuxolimab in advanced cancers. The protocol was immunoSEQ multiplex PCR, while the TCRdb copy is restricted to in-frame clones and leaves out a portion. The table includes tens of thousands of clones, around four fifths detected once. The input for sequencing was CD4+ or CD8+ T cells sorted from blood, taken in a trial of the OX40 agonist ivuxolimab. These receptor sequences come from an adult with an advanced solid tumor such as melanoma, head and neck, liver or kidney cancer.

The J gene is TRBJ2-5, the V gene TRBV7-2, with D hard to call. Germline CDR1 is SGHTA and CDR2 is FQGNSA. This CDR3 is built from 14 residues. V was pared by 3 bases and J by 3 bases, with 11 bases between. The CDR3 DNA reads TGTGCCAGCAGCTTTCGTCGGGCAGAAGAGACCCAGTACTTC. Translated, it gives CASSFRRAEETQYF.

The genes are TRBV19 and TRBJ1-3; D is unclear. CDR3 size: 13 residues. The V end lost 1 base, the J end lost 2 bases, and 3 bases lay between the germline ends. Germline CDR1 is LNHDA and CDR2 is SQIVND (reference sequence). The CDR3 reads CASSIGPGNTIYF. In DNA, the CDR3 is TGTGCCAGTAGTATAGGGCCTGGAAACACCATATATTTT.

The chain employs TRBV5-1 and TRBJ1-2, with D unclear. The V gene lost 5 bases and the J gene lost 4 bases, with 12 bases spanning the gap. Germline V CDR1 and CDR2: SGHRS, YFSETQ. The CDR3 has 13 residues. The CDR3, as DNA: TGCGCCAGCAGTCCGGACGGACGCTATGGCTACACCTTC. Translation: CASSPDGRYGYTF.

This chain links TRBV2 with TRBJ1-1; D might be TRBD1 (5 bases). Trimming took off 8 bases at V and 11 bases at J, with 15 bases between the two ends. This CDR3 comprises 11 residues. Per germline, CDR1 SNHLY and CDR2 FYNNEI. CDR3 sequence: CASFGGIRAFF. In DNA form, the CDR3 reads TGTGCCAGCTTTGGGGGGATAAGGGCTTTCTTT.

The V and J genes are TRBV6-5 and TRBJ1-3; tentative D call: TRBD1 (5 bases). The CDR3 is 15 residues long. Germline lookup yields CDR1 MNHEY and CDR2 SVGAGI. Deletions cut 6 bases from V and 0 bases from J, with 12 bases between. The CDR3 protein is CASSLDRASGNTIYF. The CDR3 DNA reads TGTGCCAGCAGCCTAGACAGAGCCTCTGGAAACACCATATATTTT.

The chain combines TRBV10-2 with TRBJ2-7; 10 bases line up with TRBD2. CDR3 length equals 15 residues. Germline V gene data show CDR1 as WSHSY and CDR2 as SAAADI. V lost 8 bases and J lost 2; bases outside the gene matches: 9. The CDR3, as DNA: TGCGCCAGCGGAGACAGCGGGGGGGCTACCTACGAGCAGTACGTC. Its protein is CASGDSGGATYEQYV.

This rearrangement joins TRBV12-5 to TRBJ2-2, with 7 nucleotides matching TRBD1. The CDR3 loop spans 16 amino acids. Germline CDR1 and CDR2: LGHNT and FRNRAP. V lost 5 bases, J lost 0 bases, and 6 bases stayed unmatched. CDR3 protein: CASGLRQGSNTGELFF. CDR3 in DNA: TGTGCTAGTGGTCTCCGACAGGGATCGAACACCGGGGAGCTGTTTTTT.

This chain links TRBV11-2 with TRBJ2-3, with D hard to call. The CDR3 length is 12 residues. The V end lost 5 bases, the J end lost 0 bases, and 3 bases lay between the germline ends. Germline-derived CDR1 and CDR2 are SGHAT and FQNNGV. Here the CDR3 reads CASSMSTDTQYF. Here the CDR3 DNA reads TGTGCCAGCAGCATGAGCACAGATACGCAGTATTTT.

As DNA, the CDR3 is TGTGCCAGCAGTATCGGACAGAGGGTGGCAAAACTGTTTTTT. It translates to CASSIGQRVAKLFF. The chain employs TRBV6-6 and TRBJ1-4; TRBD1 is a possible D gene (6 bases). V was cut by 5 bases and J by 10 bases, with 17 bases left in between. This CDR3 contains 14 residues. CDR1 and CDR2 (germline): MNHNY, SVGAGI (reference sequence).

V usage is TRBV6-5 and J usage is TRBJ2-4; 7 positions agree with TRBD2. The CDR3 consists of 16 residues. V lost 4 bases to trimming and J lost 5 bases; unmatched junction nucleotides: 11. Germline CDR1 MNHEY, CDR2 SVGAGI. CDR3 bases: TGTGCCAGCAGTTCCCGAGACGGGGGGTTTGAAAACATTCAGTACTTC. It translates to CASSSRDGGFENIQYF.

This clone occurred once. Written as DNA, the CDR3 is TGTGCCACCAGCAGAGCCGGGACAGGGGGCGCCGTGGGCACTGAAGCTTTCTTT. Translated, it gives CATSRAGTGGAVGTEAFF. V is TRBV15 and J is TRBJ1-1; 12 bases are shared with TRBD1. CDR3 length equals 18 residues. CDR1 LNHNV and CDR2 YYDKDF come from the germline V gene (reference sequence). J lost 4 bases, V lost 1 base, and 10 bases had no gene match. The whole variable domain, filled in from reference TRBV15 and TRBJ1-1, reads DAMVIQNPRYQVTQFGKPVTLSCSQTLNHNVMYWYQQKSSQAPKLLFHYYDKDFNNEADTPDNFQSRRPNTSFCFLDIRSPGLGDTAMYLCATSRAGTGGAVGTEAFFGQGTRLTVV.

This chain uses TRBV15 with TRBJ2-3; a weak D match, TRBD1 (6 bases). This CDR3 is 15 amino acids long. Trimming took off 0 bases at V and 2 bases at J, with 9 bases between the two ends. Germline assignment: CDR1 LNHNV and CDR2 YYDKDF (reference sequence). This CDR3 is CATSREAGATDTQYF. CDR3 nucleotide sequence: TGTGCCACCAGCAGAGAGGCAGGGGCCACAGATACGCAGTATTTT.

The chain carries TRBV5-1 and TRBJ2-5; D not certain. CDR3 length: 13 amino acids. The V end was cut by 3 bases, the J end by 5 bases, with 11 bases between. CDR1 SGHRS and CDR2 YFSETQ come from the germline V gene. CDR3 sequence: CASSSDSYETQYF. CDR3 nucleotides: TGCGCCAGCAGCTCAGATTCCTACGAGACCCAGTACTTC.

J is TRBJ1-1 and V is TRBV5-1; 7 nucleotides align to TRBD1. Germline V gene lookup returns CDR1 SGHRS and CDR2 YFSETQ. CDR3 length equals 14 residues. Losses at the gene ends were 1 base for V and 5 bases for J; bases not matched to a gene: 5. The CDR3 is CASSLNQGETEAFF. The CDR3 region has the DNA TGCGCCAGCAGCTTGAACCAGGGGGAAACTGAAGCTTTCTTT.

This chain links TRBV27 with TRBJ1-2; D call uncertain. Per germline, CDR1 MNHEY and CDR2 SMNVEV (reference sequence). The V end lost 5 bases, the J end lost 1 base, and 17 bases lay between the germline ends. CDR3 size: 16 residues. Here the CDR3 DNA reads TGTGCCAGCAGTACCCATCGAAGGACGGATAACTATGGCTACACCTTC. Residues: CASSTHRRTDNYGYTF.

The chain joins TRBV19 to TRBJ1-2; D perhaps matches TRBD1 (5 bases). Trimming removed 3 bases at V and 7 bases at J, with 12 bases between. Germline V gene sequence: CDR1 LNHDA, CDR2 SQIVND (reference sequence). This CDR3 has 13 residues. CDR3 sequence reads: CASSMLGVGGYTF. Written as DNA, the CDR3 is TGTGCCAGTAGTATGTTAGGGGTCGGTGGCTACACCTTC. Variable domain in full (rest from reference TRBV19 and TRBJ1-2): DGGITQSPKYLFRKEGQNVTLSCEQNLNHDAMYWYRQDPGQGLRLIYYSQIVNDFQKGDIAEGYSVSREKKESFPLTVTSAQKNPTAFYLCASSMLGVGGYTFGSGTRLTVV.

This clone appeared a single time. The chain has TRBV7-2 and TRBJ2-7; D might be TRBD2 (6 bases). Germline assignment: CDR1 SGHTA and CDR2 FQGNSA. V was cut by 6 bases and J by 1 base, with 13 bases left in between. This CDR3 is built from 14 residues. CDR3 sequence reads: CASRAGFSSYEQYF. DNA of the CDR3: TGTGCCAGCAGGGCGGGATTTAGTTCCTACGAGCAGTACTTC.

The chain employs TRBV6-5 and TRBJ1-6; no clear D gene. V dropped 5 bases and J dropped 10 bases, with 12 bases sitting between them. CDR1 is MNHEY, CDR2 SVGAGI, per germline. This CDR3 contains 13 residues. The CDR3 DNA reads as TGTGCCAGCAGTAAAAAACTGGGATCACCCCTCCACTTT. It encodes CASSKKLGSPLHF.

The J gene is TRBJ2-3, the V gene TRBV5-4; either TRBD1 or TRBD2 may fit D (7 bases each). Germline-derived CDR1 and CDR2 are SGHNT and YYREEE (reference sequence). Trimming pared 5 bases from V and 4 bases from J, leaving 17 bases between. The CDR3 covers 15 residues. As DNA, the CDR3 is TGTGCCAGCAGTCGACAGGGAGGGGACGCAGATACGCAGTATTTT. It is translated as CASSRQGGDADTQYF. Complete variable domain (other parts from reference TRBV5-4 and TRBJ2-3): ETGVTQSPTHLIKTRGQQVTLRCSSQSGHNTVSWYQQALGQGPQFIFQYYREEENGRGNFPPRFSGLQFPNYSSELNVNALELDDSALYLCASSRQGGDADTQYFGPGTRLTVL.

The chain employs TRBV6-5 and TRBJ1-6; D unclear. The germline V and J ends were trimmed by 0 bases and 12 bases, with 6 bases remaining between them. Germline V gene sequence: CDR1 MNHEY, CDR2 SVGAGI. The CDR3 is 12 residues long. This CDR3 reads CASSYSDLPLHF. The CDR3 DNA follows: TGTGCCAGCAGTTACTCCGACCTACCCCTCCACTTT.

The chain has TRBV27 and TRBJ1-2; D may be TRBD1 (6 bases). The CDR3 runs to 16 residues. The V gene lost 6 bases and the J gene lost 2 bases, with 19 bases spanning the gap. Germline-derived CDR1 and CDR2 are MNHEY and SMNVEV (reference sequence). CDR3 DNA sequence: TGTGCCAGCAGCGAAAAACAGGGCCTCCGGAACTATGGCTACACCTTC. It translates to CASSEKQGLRNYGYTF.